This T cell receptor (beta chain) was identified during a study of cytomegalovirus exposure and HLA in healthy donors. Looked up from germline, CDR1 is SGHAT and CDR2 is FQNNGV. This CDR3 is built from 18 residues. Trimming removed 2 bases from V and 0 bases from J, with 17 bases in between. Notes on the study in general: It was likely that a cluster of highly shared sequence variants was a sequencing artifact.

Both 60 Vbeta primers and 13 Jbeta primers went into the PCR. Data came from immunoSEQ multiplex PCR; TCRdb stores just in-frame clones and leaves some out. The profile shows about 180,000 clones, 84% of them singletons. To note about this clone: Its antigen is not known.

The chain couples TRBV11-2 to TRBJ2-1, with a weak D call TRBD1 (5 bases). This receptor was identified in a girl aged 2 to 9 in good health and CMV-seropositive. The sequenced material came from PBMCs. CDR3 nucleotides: TGTGCCAGCAGCTTACCTTTAACGGACACGAGCTCCTACAATGAGCAGTTCTTC. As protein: CASSLPLTDTSSYNEQFF.